Presented here are 6 T cell receptor beta chains from one specimen sequenced in a study of vaccination effects on CD4 cells after COVID-19. No antigen is known for these receptors. Measured with immunoSEQ multiplex PCR; TCRdb has only the in-frame clones, and not every one. The repertoire includes tens of thousands of clones, 60% to 80% of them detected once, and roughly 1.8% sits in the top ten. Sequencing followed a ViraFEST assay step that expanded antigen-specific CD4+ T cells with viral peptide pools. Once cultured for roughly ten days, the cells underwent separation to obtain CD4+ T cells. The input for sequencing was CD4+ T cells from PBMCs cultured with HCoV-229E spike peptides, taken before COVID-19 vaccination. The source is a human donor who received a COVID-19 vaccine.

The chain has TRBV7-2 and TRBJ1-1, with D unclear. Germline V gives CDR1 SGHTA, CDR2 FQGNSA. The CDR3 loop spans 15 amino acids. The germline V and J ends were trimmed by 4 bases and 1 base, with 13 bases remaining between them. CDR3 region: CASSSGPTPNTEAFF. The CDR3 nucleotides read TGTGCCAGCAGCTCAGGACCGACTCCGAACACTGAAGCTTTCTTT.

The rearrangement uses TRBV6-4 and TRBJ1-1; D unresolved. CDR1 and CDR2 from the germline V gene are MRHNA and SNTAGT. V was clipped by 3 bases and J by 1 base, with 6 bases between them. This CDR3 contains 13 residues. CDR3 residues: CASSESRNTEAFF. The CDR3 DNA reads as TGTGCCAGCAGTGAGAGCAGGAACACTGAAGCTTTCTTT.

V and J are TRBV24-1 and TRBJ1-2; 7 bases fit TRBD1. Looked up from germline, CDR1 is KGHDR and CDR2 is SFDVKD. Germline trimming cut 4 bases from V and 10 bases from J; bases unmatched to any gene: 17. This CDR3 is built from 16 residues. The CDR3 DNA reads TGTGCCACCAGTGACCCCCAGGGGGGACAAAAGAGTGCCTACACCTTC. Protein: CATSDPQGGQKSAYTF.

V and J are TRBV18 and TRBJ2-4; unclear D gene. Deletions cut 2 bases from V and 7 bases from J, with 12 bases between. CDR3 size: 14 residues. Per the germline V gene, CDR1 is KGHSH and CDR2 is LQKENI. The CDR3 region is CASSPLQDGNIQYF. The CDR3 DNA sequence: TGTGCCAGCTCACCATTACAAGACGGGAACATTCAGTACTTC.

DNA of the CDR3: TGTGCCAGCAGCGACCGGGGAGGGTATGGGGATGAGCAGTTCTTC. Residues: CASSDRGGYGDEQFF. The chain links TRBV9 to TRBJ2-1, with 7 nucleotides matching TRBD2. CDR1 and CDR2 (germline): SGDLS, YYNGEE. J gave up 8 bases and V 3 bases, and 11 bases lay outside the gene matches. CDR3 length equals 15 residues.

The chain links TRBV5-5 to TRBJ1-2, with 8 bases that match TRBD1. In germline, CDR1 is SGHKS, CDR2 YYEKEE (reference sequence). V dropped 0 bases and J dropped 8; count of bases not matched to a gene: 6. The CDR3 has 14 amino acids. The CDR3 DNA is TGTGCCAGCAGCTTGGGCGGGACAGGTTCCGGCTACACCTTC. It codes for CASSLGGTGSGYTF.